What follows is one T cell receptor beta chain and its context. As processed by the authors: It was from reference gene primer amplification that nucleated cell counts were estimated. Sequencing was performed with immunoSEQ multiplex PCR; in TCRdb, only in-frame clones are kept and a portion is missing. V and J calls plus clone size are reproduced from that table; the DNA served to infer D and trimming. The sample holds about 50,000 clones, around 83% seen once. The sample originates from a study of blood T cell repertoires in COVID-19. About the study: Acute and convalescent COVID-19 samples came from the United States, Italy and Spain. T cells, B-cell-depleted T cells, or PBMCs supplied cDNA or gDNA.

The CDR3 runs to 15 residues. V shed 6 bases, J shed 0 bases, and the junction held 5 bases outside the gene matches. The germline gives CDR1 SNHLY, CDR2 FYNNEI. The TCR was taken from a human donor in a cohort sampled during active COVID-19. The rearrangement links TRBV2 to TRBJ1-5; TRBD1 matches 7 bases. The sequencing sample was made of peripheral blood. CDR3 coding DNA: TGTGCCAGCAGGGACAGGTTGAATAGCAATCAGCCCCAGCATTTT. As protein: CASRDRLNSNQPQHF. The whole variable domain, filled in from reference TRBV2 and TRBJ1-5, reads EPEVTQTPSHQVTQMGQEVILRCVPISNHLYFYWYRQILGQKVEFLVSFYNNEISEKSEIFDDQFSVERPDGSNFTLKIRSTKLEDSAMYFCASRDRLNSNQPQHFGDGTRLSIL.